The rows below give T cell receptor beta chains drawn from one sample of a study of CD8 T cells in ankylosing spondylitis. TCRdb called the 5' RACE reads again in MiXCR, with one record for every CDR3 protein. The table includes fewer than 550,000 distinct CDR3 sequences, roughly 5.3% detected once. Sequencing was carried out using blood, either unsorted or a sorted T cell fraction (not recorded which). The source of these receptors is a male donor with ankylosing spondylitis. Each CDR3 is given with its conserved first and last residue. D genes are given only for firm matches. A row's size may be missing; if present it is once, few, many or a size class.

CDR3aa	CDR3nt	v_gene	j_gene	d_gene	abundance
CASSRFRQAPYSNQPQHF	TGTGCCAGCAGCCGGTTCCGACAGGCACCTTATAGCAATCAGCCCCAGCATTTT	TRBV6-2/TRBV6-3	TRBJ1-5	-	many
CASSRQGGLGTDTQYF	TGTGCCAGCAGTCGCCAGGGGGGCCTAGGGACAGATACGCAGTATTTT	TRBV28	TRBJ2-3	-	few
CSVLSGTGFNEQFF	TGCAGCGTCCTCTCCGGGACAGGGTTTAATGAGCAGTTCTTC	TRBV29-1	TRBJ2-1	TRBD1	many
CASSLRQGTRGYGYTF	TGTGCCAGCAGCTTACGACAGGGGACACGGGGGTATGGCTACACCTTC	TRBV7-9	TRBJ1-2	TRBD1	many
CSAIGAGGYNEQFF	TGCAGTGCTATCGGGGCGGGGGGATACAATGAGCAGTTCTTC	TRBV20-1	TRBJ2-1	TRBD2	many
CASSLGQEIAADTQYF	TGTGCCAGCAGTTTAGGACAAGAAATAGCAGCAGATACGCAGTATTTT	TRBV12-3/TRBV12-4	TRBJ2-3	-	many
CASSLTPTLSGGALTDTQYF	TGTGCCAGCAGCTTAACACCGACTTTGAGCGGGGGAGCCCTCACAGATACGCAGTATTTT	TRBV7-3	TRBJ2-3	TRBD2	-
CASSLDGRSEAFF	TGTGCCAGCAGCTTAGACGGTAGGTCTGAAGCTTTCTTT	TRBV11-1	TRBJ1-1	-	few
CASSLVAGSNNEQFF	TGTGCCAGCAGCTTAGTAGCGGGGTCGAACAATGAGCAGTTCTTC	TRBV11-2	TRBJ2-1	TRBD2	many
CASSPGSVQGGYEQYF	TGTGCCAGCTCACCAGGTTCGGTGCAGGGTGGCTACGAGCAGTACTTC	TRBV18	TRBJ2-7	-	many
CSASTLYGYTF	TGCAGTGCCAGTACACTCTATGGCTACACCTTC	TRBV20-1	TRBJ1-2	-	many
CAISEARGRETQYF	TGTGCCATCAGTGAGGCTAGGGGAAGAGAGACCCAGTACTTC	TRBV10-3	TRBJ2-5	-	many
CASSPDFTSSYEQYF	TGCGCCAGCAGCCCGGATTTTACTAGCTCCTACGAGCAGTACTTC	TRBV4-3	TRBJ2-7	-	many
CASGGLLDQPQHF	TGTGCCAGCGGGGGGCTTTTGGATCAGCCCCAGCATTTT	TRBV6-2/TRBV6-3	TRBJ1-5	-	once
CSVRREGGDEQYF	TGCAGCGTCCGCAGGGAAGGAGGGGACGAGCAGTACTTC	TRBV29-1	TRBJ2-7	-	many
CASTINRGDGETQYF	TGTGCCAGCACTATAAACAGGGGCGATGGGGAGACCCAGTACTTC	TRBV28	TRBJ2-5	TRBD1	many
CASSPYRRNTEAFF	TGTGCCAGCAGTCCATACAGGAGGAACACTGAAGCTTTCTTT	TRBV28	TRBJ1-1	-	many
CASSPPGPSADYGYTF	TGTGCCAGCTCACCACCGGGACCATCCGCGGACTATGGCTACACCTTC	TRBV18	TRBJ1-2	-	many
CATSGRDSFYEQYF	TGTGCCACCAGTGGCCGGGACAGTTTTTACGAGCAGTACTTC	TRBV24-1	TRBJ2-7	TRBD1	many
CASITGLAGPTDTQYF	TGCGCCAGCATTACCGGACTAGCGGGGCCCACAGATACGCAGTATTTT	TRBV10-2	TRBJ2-3	TRBD2	many
CASSLGDSTDTQYF	TGCGCCAGCAGCTTGGGTGACAGCACAGATACGCAGTATTTT	TRBV5-1	TRBJ2-3	-	many
CASMTRPGGHEQYF	TGTGCCAGCATGACTAGGCCGGGGGGACACGAGCAGTACTTC	TRBV7-2	TRBJ2-7	TRBD2	few
CASSQGVRAEAFF	TGTGCCAGCAGCCAAGGGGTTAGGGCTGAAGCTTTCTTT	TRBV3-1	TRBJ1-1	-	many
CASTRGGEQYF	TGCGCCAGCACGCGGGGAGGCGAGCAGTACTTC	TRBV5-1	TRBJ2-7	-	many
CASGLVPVQGVTGELFF	TGTGCTAGTGGTTTGGTTCCCGTTCAGGGGGTCACCGGGGAGCTGTTTTTT	TRBV12-5	TRBJ2-2	TRBD1	many
CASRHGGPSYNEQFF	TGTGCCAGCAGGCACGGAGGGCCGTCCTACAATGAGCAGTTCTTC	TRBV6-2/TRBV6-3	TRBJ2-1	-	many
CASSLDPISPLHF	TGTGCCAGCAGCTTGGACCCAATCTCACCCCTCCACTTT	TRBV7-6	TRBJ1-6	-	-
CASSFRDRKQETQYF	TGTGCCAGCAGCTTCCGGGACAGGAAACAAGAGACCCAGTACTTC	TRBV7-2	TRBJ2-5	TRBD1	-
CASSLHGTGPGKEQFF	TGTGCCAGCAGCCTCCACGGGACAGGGCCCGGGAAGGAGCAGTTCTTC	TRBV3-1	TRBJ2-1	TRBD1	few
CASSLAGPDSGANVLTF	TGTGCCAGCAGCTTAGCGGGACCCGACTCTGGGGCCAACGTCCTGACTTTC	TRBV7-2	TRBJ2-6	-	few
CSARPSRSLNEKLFF	TGCAGTGCTAGACCCTCACGGAGCCTTAATGAAAAACTGTTTTTT	TRBV20-1	TRBJ1-4	-	few
CASSRGGYQETQYF	TGCGCCAGCAGCAGGGGAGGGTACCAAGAGACCCAGTACTTC	TRBV5-1	TRBJ2-5	TRBD2	-
CASTRAGPTYEQYF	TGTGCCAGCACCAGGGCAGGGCCGACCTACGAGCAGTACTTC	TRBV2	TRBJ2-7	-	-
CASSVTGEGYEQYF	TGTGCCAGCAGCGTGACAGGGGAGGGCTACGAGCAGTACTTC	TRBV7-2	TRBJ2-7	-	few
CASSQYSAKDNQPQHF	TGCGCCAGCAGCCAATACTCCGCGAAAGACAATCAGCCCCAGCATTTT	TRBV4-1	TRBJ1-5	-	-
CASSARGASYNSPLHF	TGTGCCAGCAGTGCGCGAGGGGCCTCCTATAATTCACCCCTCCACTTT	TRBV25-1	TRBJ1-6	-	many
CASSQRTGNSPLHF	TGTGCCAGCAGCCAAAGGACAGGCAATTCACCCCTCCACTTT	TRBV7-9	TRBJ1-6	TRBD1	few
CASQKVKNEQFF	TGTGCCAGCCAAAAGGTTAAAAATGAGCAGTTCTTC	TRBV18	TRBJ2-1	-	few
CASSGGGLPTEQFF	TGTGCCAGCAGCGGGGGGGGGCTACCCACTGAGCAGTTCTTC	TRBV7-2	TRBJ2-1	-	-
CASRTNYNEQFF	TGTGCCAGCAGGACTAATTACAATGAGCAGTTCTTC	TRBV6-2/TRBV6-3	TRBJ2-1	-	few
CASSQDRSTSSYEQYF	TGTGCCAGCAGCCAAGATAGGTCCACGAGCTCCTACGAGCAGTACTTC	TRBV4-2	TRBJ2-7	-	many
CASSLEQGPSYEQYF	TGTGCCAGCAGCTTAGAGCAGGGGCCCTCCTACGAGCAGTACTTC	TRBV11-2	TRBJ2-7	-	many
CASSLGPGFQGGKNIQYF	TGTGCCAGCAGTTTAGGACCAGGGTTTCAGGGGGGCAAAAACATTCAGTACTTC	TRBV27	TRBJ2-4	-	-
CASSSQDQANTEAFF	TGCGCCAGCAGCTCCCAAGATCAGGCGAACACTGAAGCTTTCTTT	TRBV5-1	TRBJ1-1	-	many
CHSCLTNWGGYTEQFF	TGTCACAGCTGCCTGACCAACTGGGGCGGGTACACTGAGCAGTTCTTC	TRBV5-5	TRBJ2-1	-	once
CASRIVPVQETQYF	TGTGCCAGCCGGATCGTGCCAGTACAAGAGACCCAGTACTTC	TRBV6-1	TRBJ2-5	-	many
CASSFSGPQQFF	TGTGCCAGCAGTTTCAGTGGGCCTCAGCAGTTCTTC	TRBV28	TRBJ2-1	-	many
CASSPGTGITQYF	TGTGCCAGCAGCCCCGGGACGGGGATTACGCAGTATTTT	TRBV7-2	TRBJ2-3	-	many
CASSLRQGVEPQHF	TGTGCCAGCAGCCTAAGACAGGGAGTAGAGCCCCAGCATTTT	TRBV7-2	TRBJ1-5	TRBD1	many
CASSKEGEEENTIYF	TGTGCCAGCAGCAAAGAAGGGGAAGAGGAAAACACCATATATTTT	TRBV21-1	TRBJ1-3	-	-
CAAHGGGRNNEQFF	TGTGCCGCCCATGGGGGGGGGAGGAACAATGAGCAGTTCTTC	TRBV10-3	TRBJ2-1	TRBD2	many
CSASTDTQYF	TGCAGTGCCTCCACAGATACGCAGTATTTT	TRBV20-1	TRBJ2-3	-	many
CASSLEVWSNEQYF	TGTGCCAGCAGCTTAGAGGTCTGGAGCAACGAGCAGTACTTC	TRBV7-2	TRBJ2-7	-	many